One and the same sample provided the 27 T cell receptor beta chains below, sequenced in a study of T cells in Graves' hyperthyroidism and ophthalmopathy. Amplification yielded TCR beta CDR3 regions, with RNA transcripts as the source. First-round RT-PCR of the TCR CDR3 relied on the HTBI primer set. One entry per CDR3 protein, called by TCRdb with MiXCR from the multiplex PCR reads. The sample lists 600,000 to 900,000 distinct CDR3 sequences; about 16% were seen once. Sequencing was carried out using blood. These receptor sequences come from a man between 18 and 29 years old with Graves' hyperthyroidism.

This clonotype has only a few counts. The V call is TRBV14, the J call TRBJ1-4; tentatively, D is TRBD1 (6 bases). Germline loops: CDR1 SGHDN, CDR2 FVKESK. Trimming removed 5 bases at V and 8 bases at J, with 18 bases between. The CDR3 has 15 amino acids. CDR3 in amino acids: CASSKTTGSSEKLFF. CDR3 DNA: TGTGCCAGCAGCAAAACGACAGGTTCGAGCGAAAAACTGTTTTTT.

The chain employs TRBV19 and TRBJ1-3; 8 bases match TRBD1. Looked up from germline, CDR1 is LNHDA and CDR2 is SQIVND (reference sequence). The trim removed 5 bases at V and 0 bases at J, leaving 6 bases unmatched. The CDR3 contains 16 residues. Written as DNA, the CDR3 is TGTGCCAGTAGTGAGGGGACAGGCATCTCTGGAAACACCATATATTTT. It translates to CASSEGTGISGNTIYF.

This clonotype has ten or more counts. The V and J genes are TRBV6-2 or TRBV6-3 and TRBJ2-3; D remains unclear. The V gene's germline CDR1 is MNHEY and CDR2 SVGEGT. The CDR3 consists of 14 residues. With 4 bases removed from V and 2 bases from J, the gap between germline ends came to 10 bases. The CDR3 DNA reads as TGTGCCAGCAGTTTGCTACAGCTCACAGATACGCAGTATTTT. It specifies CASSLLQLTDTQYF.

The sample holds a few counts of this clonotype. V gene TRBV24-1 combines with J gene TRBJ1-5; D is unresolved. The CDR3 consists of 14 residues. Per germline, CDR1 KGHDR and CDR2 SFDVKD. Trimming took 4 bases from V and 2 from J, leaving 8 bases between them. The CDR3 DNA follows: TGTGCCACCAGTGACCCTGGCGGCAATCAGCCCCAGCATTTT. This sequence encodes CATSDPGGNQPQHF.

This clonotype was recorded at least ten times. V gene TRBV11-2 combines with J gene TRBJ2-1; the match to TRBD2 covers 10 bases. The ends lost 5 bases at V and 3 bases at J; junction bases unmatched: 7. Germline V gene data show CDR1 as SGHAT and CDR2 as FQNNGV. The CDR3 spans 16 residues. CDR3 sequence (DNA): TGTGCCAGCAGCACGGGACTAGCGAAGAACTACAATGAGCAGTTCTTC. Translating it yields CASSTGLAKNYNEQFF.

The chain recombines TRBV6-1 with TRBJ2-1; TRBD2 agrees at 13 bases. J gave up 7 bases and V 2 bases, and 8 bases lay outside the gene matches. The germline gives CDR1 MNHNS, CDR2 SASEGT. This CDR3 region has 17 residues. Here the CDR3 reads CASSELAWTSGSNEQFF. DNA for the CDR3: TGTGCCAGCAGTGAATTGGCGTGGACTAGCGGGAGTAATGAGCAGTTCTTC.

In this sample, this clonotype turned up many times. This CDR3 is CASSTQGRGDTEAFF. CDR3 DNA: TGTGCCAGCAGCACACAGGGCCGGGGGGATACTGAAGCTTTCTTT. The rearrangement links TRBV28 to TRBJ1-1; D perhaps matches TRBD1 (6 bases). Germline lookup yields CDR1 MDHEN and CDR2 SYDVKM. V was cut by 6 bases and J by 5 bases, with 19 bases left in between. The CDR3 covers 15 residues.

This clonotype has just a few counts. V is TRBV12-5 and J is TRBJ2-2, with TRBD1 identical over 9 bases. Germline V gene sequence: CDR1 LGHNT, CDR2 FRNRAP. The CDR3 runs 18 residues. V was clipped by 0 bases and J by 6 bases; unmatched bases: 11. The CDR3 region has the DNA TGTGCTAGTGGTTTGGTTGCGACAGGGGGGCTTCCAGCCGGGGAGCTGTTTTTT. This encodes CASGLVATGGLPAGELFF.

The rearrangement uses TRBV19 and TRBJ2-1; D not resolved. The CDR3 has 15 amino acids. CDR1 is LNHDA, CDR2 SQIVND, per germline (reference sequence). Trimming took 1 base from V and 1 from J, leaving 8 bases between them. The CDR3: CASSIVRGSYNEQFF. The CDR3 DNA is TGTGCCAGTAGTATAGTACGCGGTTCCTACAATGAGCAGTTCTTC.

A few counts support this clonotype. J is TRBJ2-4 and V is TRBV5-1, with 9 bases that match TRBD2. The germline CDR1 and CDR2 sequences are SGHRS and YFSETQ. With V trimmed by 2 bases and J by 7 bases, 7 bases remained unmatched. The CDR3 totals 15 residues. CDR3 amino acids: CASSLIAGAGNIQYF. As DNA, the CDR3 is TGCGCCAGCAGCTTAATAGCGGGAGCGGGTAACATTCAGTACTTC.

This clonotype was counted only a few times. The J gene is TRBJ2-1, the V gene TRBV12-3 or TRBV12-4, with 7 bases matching TRBD2. The CDR3 loop spans 13 amino acids. V was clipped by 3 bases and J by 8 bases; unmatched bases: 4. In DNA form, the CDR3 reads TGTGCCAGCAGTTTTACGAGCGGGGATGAGCAGTTCTTC. Translating it yields CASSFTSGDEQFF.

This sequence joins TRBV6-2 or TRBV6-3 and TRBJ2-3, with 8 bases identical to TRBD2. Germline-derived CDR1 and CDR2 are MNHEY and SVGEGT. The CDR3 loop spans 18 amino acids. Losses at the gene ends were 2 bases for V and 6 bases for J; bases not matched to a gene: 16. The CDR3: CASSYQLGLAGTLDTQYF. The CDR3 DNA sequence: TGTGCCAGCAGTTACCAACTAGGACTAGCCGGAACACTGGATACGCAGTATTTT.

This clonotype was found a few times. This sequence joins TRBV20-1 and TRBJ2-1; either TRBD1 or TRBD2 may fit D (5 bases each). CDR1 and CDR2 from the germline V gene are DFQATT and SNEGSKA (reference sequence). The ends were cut back, 0 bases at V and 0 bases at J, with 15 bases in the middle. The CDR3 runs 17 residues. The CDR3 here is CSARDSGDQYSYNEQFF. DNA for the CDR3: TGCAGTGCTAGAGATTCCGGGGACCAATACTCCTACAATGAGCAGTTCTTC.

This clonotype was observed a few times. The V gene is TRBV7-2, the J gene TRBJ2-7; the match to TRBD1 covers 10 bases. V lost 3 bases to trimming and J lost 3 bases; unmatched junction nucleotides: 8. This CDR3 comprises 16 residues. CDR1 is SGHTA, CDR2 FQGNSA, per germline. The CDR3 is CASSLADRGLGYEQYF. The CDR3 nucleotides read TGTGCCAGCAGCTTGGCTGACAGGGGGCTTGGCTACGAGCAGTACTTC.

This clonotype was seen at least ten times. V and J are TRBV3-1 and TRBJ2-3, with 11 bases fitting TRBD2. V lost 1 base and J lost 2; bases outside the gene matches: 5. Germline CDR1 and CDR2: LGHDT and YNNKEL (reference sequence). The CDR3 spans 17 residues. The CDR3 here is CASSQGLAGRPTDTQYF. CDR3 nucleotides: TGTGCCAGCAGCCAAGGACTAGCGGGGCGACCCACAGATACGCAGTATTTT.

The V call is TRBV5-5, the J call TRBJ1-1, with D possibly matching TRBD1 (6 bases). This CDR3 has 14 amino acids. CDR1 and CDR2 from the germline V gene are SGHKS and YYEKEE (reference sequence). V was shortened by 2 bases and J by 2 bases, with 10 bases between the two germline ends. The CDR3 region is CASSFGTINTEAFF. CDR3 coding DNA: TGTGCCAGCAGCTTTGGGACAATTAACACTGAAGCTTTCTTT.

This clonotype was picked up a small number of times. The CDR3 nucleotides are TGTGCCAGCAGTTTTTTCTGGGAGACAGGGGGCAATCAGCCCCAGCATTTT. This translates into CASSFFWETGGNQPQHF. The chain combines TRBV28 with TRBJ1-5; 8 nucleotides align to TRBD1. The CDR3 is 17 amino acids. Germline lookup yields CDR1 MDHEN and CDR2 SYDVKM. J was trimmed by 2 bases and V by 3 bases; bases with no gene match: 9.

Ten or more counts support this clonotype. This chain uses TRBV5-6 with TRBJ2-5, with D possibly TRBD2 on 6 matching bases. The CDR3 is made up of 13 amino acids. Germline assignment: CDR1 SGHDT and CDR2 YYEEEE. Trimming removed 4 bases from V and 5 bases from J, with 12 bases in between. The CDR3 DNA is TGTGCCAGCAGCCCCCGCGGGGAGGAGACCCAGTACTTC. This translates into CASSPRGEETQYF.

The chain employs TRBV7-9 and TRBJ2-7; the match to TRBD1 covers 7 bases. CDR1 is SEHNR, CDR2 FQNEAQ, per germline (reference sequence). CDR3 length equals 15 residues. V was clipped by 1 base and J by 2 bases; unmatched bases: 5. The CDR3 is CASSLVDRATYEQYF. CDR3 bases: TGTGCCAGCAGCTTAGTCGACAGGGCTACCTACGAGCAGTACTTC.

This clonotype was detected many times. V usage is TRBV28 and J usage is TRBJ2-3; the D is unclear. CDR1 and CDR2 from the germline V gene are MDHEN and SYDVKM. The ends were cut back, 5 bases at V and 2 bases at J, with 5 bases in the middle. The CDR3 runs to 12 residues. The CDR3 sequence is CASSPVTDTQYF. For the CDR3, the DNA is TGTGCCAGCAGTCCCGTCACAGATACGCAGTATTTT.

This clonotype was detected only a few times. The chain is built from TRBV20-1 and TRBJ2-7; maybe TRBD1 (6 bases). Germline V gene sequence: CDR1 DFQATT, CDR2 SNEGSKA (reference sequence). The length of the CDR3 is 11 residues. Trimming took off 6 bases at V and 5 bases at J, with 11 bases between the two ends. The CDR3 region has the DNA TGCAGTGCCCAGAGGGGGAACGAGCAGTACTTC. Protein: CSAQRGNEQYF.

Of note for this clonotype: Being one base from a much bigger clone, this may be a read error. Here the CDR3 reads CASSGDQREYIYEQYF. For the CDR3, the DNA is TGTGCCAGCAGTGGAGACCAGCGGGAGTACATCTACGAGCAGTACTTC. The chain employs TRBV6-2 or TRBV6-3 and TRBJ2-7; TRBD2 agrees at 8 bases. The germline gives CDR1 MNHEY, CDR2 SVGEGT. The CDR3 sequence is 16 residues long. V shed 5 bases and J 3 bases; nucleotides not matched to a gene: 12.

This clonotype has at least ten counts. The CDR3 region has the DNA TGTGCCAGCAGTTTAGACCCCACAGGGTCCTATGGCTACACCTTC. Residues: CASSLDPTGSYGYTF. The rearrangement joins TRBV28 to TRBJ1-2; maybe TRBD1 (6 bases). The length of the CDR3 is 15 residues. Trimming took off 2 bases at V and 4 bases at J, with 14 bases between the two ends. Germline V lookup: CDR1 MDHEN, CDR2 SYDVKM.

This clonotype has a count of ten or more. The CDR3 DNA reads TGTGCCAGCAGCTTCGAGGGGGTAGGGCAGTTCTTC. Amino acid sequence: CASSFEGVGQFF. This chain connects TRBV7-9 to TRBJ2-1, with D possibly matching TRBD1 (6 bases). Germline V CDR1 and CDR2: SEHNR, FQNEAQ (reference sequence). Trimming cost V 3 bases and J 12 bases, with 12 bases left between them. This CDR3 has 12 residues.

This clonotype was observed a handful of times. V usage is TRBV12-3 or TRBV12-4 and J usage is TRBJ2-5, with D possibly being TRBD1 or TRBD2 (6 bases each). Between the trimmed V and J ends, which lost 7 bases and 5 bases, there was a span of 14 bases. This CDR3 has 13 residues. The CDR3 here is CASTPGAIETQYF. The CDR3 nucleotides read TGTGCCAGCACGCCGGGGGCGATTGAGACCCAGTACTTC.

This clonotype was observed many times. The V and J genes are TRBV3-1 and TRBJ2-7; 12 bases agree with TRBD2. The CDR3 totals 16 residues. The J segment lost 3 bases and the V segment lost 4 bases, leaving 7 bases of the junction unmatched. The V gene's germline CDR1 is LGHDT and CDR2 YNNKEL (reference sequence). The CDR3 here is CASSPQTSGGIYEQYF. DNA of the CDR3: TGTGCCAGCAGCCCTCAGACTAGCGGGGGAATCTACGAGCAGTACTTC.

The chain uses TRBV19 and TRBJ1-1, with TRBD1 identical over 9 bases. Trimming at V came to 6 bases and at J to 3 bases, leaving 14 bases not matched to a gene. Germline V gives CDR1 LNHDA, CDR2 SQIVND (reference sequence). The CDR3 has 17 residues. CDR3 bases: TGTGCCAGTAGAGTACAGGGGGCGCGGTTTATGGACACTGAAGCTTTCTTT. Its protein product is CASRVQGARFMDTEAFF.